The 12 T cell receptor beta chains presented below share a single source sample, sequenced in a study of CD8+CD57+ T cells in acquired aplastic anemia (dated by TCRdb to the late 2010s). The instrument was an Illumina HiSeq 2000. Genomic DNA was used as template for profiling of TCR beta VDJ combinations and CDR3 sequences. TCRdb reprocessing: public reads trimmed at Q25 with fastp, clones called with MiXCR, in-frame beta chains kept. When rows share a CDR3 protein, they turn into one entry using the most common DNA and genes. The sample has about 160,000 distinct CDR3 sequences on record, around half of them singletons. Of the sample, about 2.8% falls within the top ten clones. Patients chosen for sequencing had shown expansion of CD8+CD57+ cells by flow cytometry. Sequenced input: sorted CD4+, CD8+, or CD8+CD57+ T cells (not recorded which) from PBMCs. Every receptor here comes from a human donor with aplastic anemia.

This clonotype was observed a handful of times. The rearrangement joins TRBV2 to TRBJ1-6; 10 positions agree with TRBD1. This CDR3 contains 15 residues. J lost 5 bases, V lost 6 bases, and 4 bases had no gene match. Germline-derived CDR1 and CDR2 are SNHLY and FYNNEI. DNA of the CDR3: TGTGCCAGCAGGACAGGGGGCGCGGATAATTCACCCCTCCACTTT. Protein: CASRTGGADNSPLHF.

Ten or more counts support this clonotype. V gene TRBV7-9 combines with J gene TRBJ1-2, with D perhaps TRBD1 (5 bases). In germline, CDR1 is SEHNR, CDR2 FQNEAQ (reference sequence). V was pared by 5 bases and J by 1 base, with 14 bases between. The CDR3 has 15 amino acids. The CDR3: CASSLGGGINYGYTF. CDR3 in DNA: TGTGCCAGCAGCCTCGGTGGGGGAATTAACTATGGCTACACCTTC.

This clonotype was recorded only once. V gene TRBV7-9 combines with J gene TRBJ2-2; D may be TRBD1 or TRBD2 (5 bases each). V was pared by 2 bases and J by 3 bases, with 7 bases between. This CDR3 is 14 amino acids long. Germline CDR1 reads SEHNR; CDR2 reads FQNEAQ (reference sequence). CDR3 DNA: TGTGCCAGCAGCTTACTGGGGGACACCGGGGAGCTGTTTTTT. Translation gives CASSLLGDTGELFF.

This clonotype was picked up many times. CDR3 sequence: CASSLPQNGQPQHF. CDR3 coding DNA: TGTGCCAGCAGTTTGCCACAGAACGGTCAGCCCCAGCATTTT. The chain combines TRBV12-3 or TRBV12-4 with TRBJ1-5; D call uncertain. The CDR3 has 14 amino acids. V was trimmed by 3 bases and J by 6 bases, leaving 12 bases between them.

Points on this clonotype: A much larger clone sits a single nucleotide away, making a read error possible. V is TRBV2 and J is TRBJ1-1; D not resolved. CDR3 length: 14 residues. CDR1 is SNHLY, CDR2 FYNNEI, per germline. The CDR3 loop is CASSPHRANTEALF. In nucleotides, the CDR3 is TGTGCCAGCAGCCCTCATCGAGCGAACACTGAAGCTCTCTTT.

CDR3 nucleotides: TGCGCCAGCAGCCAAGGCGGCGGGAGGTGGAGTGAGCAGTTCTTC. This gives the protein CASSQGGGRWSEQFF. This rearrangement joins TRBV4-3 to TRBJ2-1; TRBD2 aligns across 8 bases. Per germline, CDR1 LGHNA and CDR2 YSLEER. Losses at the gene ends were 1 base for V and 9 bases for J; bases not matched to a gene: 8. The CDR3 extends over 15 amino acids.

The table lists this clonotype with a few counts. The genes are TRBV5-5 and TRBJ1-5, with D perhaps matching TRBD1 (6 bases). V was cut by 2 bases and J by 0 bases, with 12 bases left in between. The CDR3 covers 16 residues. The germline V gene has CDR1 SGHKS and CDR2 YYEKEE (reference sequence). CDR3 coding DNA: TGTGCCAGCAGCTTTCGGACAGACCATAGCAATCAGCCCCAGCATTTT. The encoded protein is CASSFRTDHSNQPQHF.

This clonotype was counted many times. CDR3 in amino acids: CASSLEQANYGYTF. For the CDR3, the DNA is TGTGCCAGCAGCTTAGAGCAGGCTAACTATGGCTACACCTTC. The V call is TRBV7-2, the J call TRBJ1-2; D gene uncertain. The CDR3 extends over 14 amino acids. In germline, CDR1 is SGHTA, CDR2 FQGNSA. V lost 1 base and J 0 bases, leaving 6 bases between the germline ends.

To note about this clonotype: A read error is possible here, since a much larger clone lies one base away. The rearrangement links TRBV5-1 to TRBJ2-3; D may match TRBD1 or TRBD2 (5 bases each). V dropped 0 bases and J dropped 1 base, with 12 bases sitting between them. Germline loops: CDR1 SGHRS, CDR2 YFSETQ. This CDR3 contains 16 residues. CDR3 sequence reads: CASSLDGATGTDTQYF. CDR3 bases: TGCGCCAGCAGCTTGGACGGGGCGACAGGCACAGATACGCAGTATTTT.

This clonotype was recorded at least ten times. The chain links TRBV12-3 or TRBV12-4 to TRBJ1-3; no clear D gene. The CDR3 spans 13 residues. Between the trimmed V and J ends, which lost 8 bases and 0 bases, there was a span of 8 bases. CDR3 DNA sequence: TGTGCCAGCGAGCTCTCCTCTGGAAACACCATATATTTT. It yields the protein CASELSSGNTIYF.

This clonotype was counted at least ten times. V is TRBV6-1 and J is TRBJ1-6; 8 bases match TRBD1. There are 14 residues in the CDR3. Trimming at V came to 6 bases and at J to 10 bases, leaving 8 bases not matched to a gene. Looked up from germline, CDR1 is MNHNS and CDR2 is SASEGT. CDR3 bases: TGTGCCAGCAGCACGGACAGGGTGCTATCACCCCTCCACTTT. Translated: CASSTDRVLSPLHF.

The chain links TRBV19 to TRBJ1-1, with D possibly matching TRBD1 (6 bases). From germline, CDR1 is LNHDA and CDR2 SQIVND (reference sequence). This CDR3 region has 15 residues. Between the trimmed V and J ends, which lost 10 bases and 1 base, there was a span of 19 bases. The CDR3 spells CATHSGVRENTEAFF. The CDR3 DNA reads TGTGCCACACACTCAGGGGTCAGGGAGAACACTGAAGCTTTCTTT.